These 29 T cell receptor beta chains share one sample of origin, sequenced in a study of CD8 T cells in ankylosing spondylitis. Study observations and caveats: Ankylosing spondylitis blood appeared to carry a characteristic TCR beta motif of eight or nine highly homologous variants.

Antigens of these TCRs are unknown. One entry per CDR3 protein results from TCRdb running MiXCR on the 5' RACE reads. The data contain some 100,000 distinct CDR3 sequences, 9% of them singletons. The sample consisted of blood, either unsorted or a sorted T cell fraction (not recorded which). These receptors came from a male donor with ankylosing spondylitis.

The chain has TRBV20-1 and TRBJ2-5; TRBD2 aligns across 8 bases. The CDR3 spans 15 residues. Looked up from germline, CDR1 is DFQATT and CDR2 is SNEGSKA (reference sequence). With 6 bases clipped from V and 2 bases from J, the junction kept 11 bases outside the gene matches. The CDR3: CSARRPSGSQETQYF. The CDR3 nucleotides read TGCAGTGCAAGACGACCCAGCGGGAGTCAAGAGACCCAGTACTTC.

V is TRBV20-1 and J is TRBJ2-7; a possible D gene is TRBD2 (6 bases). V was pared by 3 bases and J by 0 bases, with 9 bases between. CDR1 is DFQATT, CDR2 SNEGSKA, per germline (reference sequence). CDR3 length: 13 amino acids. CDR3: CSARGRSSYEQYF. Written as DNA, the CDR3 is TGCAGTGCTAGGGGGAGGAGCTCCTACGAGCAGTACTTC.

This clonotype has at least ten counts. The chain joins TRBV29-1 to TRBJ2-2; 11 bases match TRBD2. Germline CDR1 reads SQVTM; CDR2 reads ANQGSEA. This CDR3 has 17 amino acids. V was pared by 0 bases and J by 4 bases, with 7 bases of the junction left unmatched. The CDR3 DNA is TGCAGCGTTGAAGATGGGCTAGCGGGGGGAGGCACCGGGGAGCTGTTTTTT. This gives the protein CSVEDGLAGGGTGELFF.

CDR3 DNA: TGTGCCAGCAGCTTAACAGGACACTATGGCTACACCTTC. This codes for CASSLTGHYGYTF. The rearrangement links TRBV7-9 to TRBJ1-2; D perhaps matches TRBD1 (5 bases). Trimming took 2 bases from V and 3 from J, leaving 7 bases between them. Germline V gene lookup returns CDR1 SEHNR and CDR2 FQNEAQ (reference sequence). The CDR3 consists of 13 residues.

This clonotype has at least ten counts. This sequence joins TRBV24-1 and TRBJ2-1, with 7 bases matching TRBD2. CDR1 and CDR2 from the germline V gene are KGHDR and SFDVKD. This CDR3 is built from 16 residues. Losses at the gene ends were 2 bases for V and 2 bases for J; bases not matched to a gene: 5. The CDR3 region has the DNA TGTGCCACCAGTGATTGGGGGGAGGGGACCTACAATGAGCAGTTCTTC. Translation: CATSDWGEGTYNEQFF.

This clonotype was seen a few times. The chain carries TRBV9 and TRBJ2-3; D remains unclear. This CDR3 has 13 residues. Germline V gene lookup returns CDR1 SGDLS and CDR2 YYNGEE. With 0 bases removed from V and 4 bases from J, the gap between germline ends came to 6 bases. The CDR3 DNA reads TGTGCCAGCAGCGTAGGACAATCAGATACGCAGTATTTT. Its protein product is CASSVGQSDTQYF.

In its sample, this clonotype was seen many times. This chain connects TRBV29-1 to TRBJ2-3; D unresolved. Germline loops: CDR1 SQVTM, CDR2 ANQGSEA. V was cut by 0 bases and J by 2 bases, with 6 bases left in between. The CDR3 runs 13 residues. The CDR3 coding sequence is TGCAGCGTTGAAGATGGGTTCACAGATACGCAGTATTTT. Protein: CSVEDGFTDTQYF.

In this sample, this clonotype turned up many times. This chain links TRBV4-1 with TRBJ2-3; D is unresolved. The CDR3 is 13 residues long. V was cut by 0 bases and J by 3 bases, with 4 bases left in between. The germline V gene encodes CDR1 MGHRA and CDR2 YSYEKL. The CDR3 bases are TGCGCCAGCAGCCAAGAGAGAACAGATACGCAGTATTTT. Its translation: CASSQERTDTQYF.

This clonotype was seen at least ten times. The rearrangement joins TRBV5-1 to TRBJ2-3, with D possibly being TRBD1 (5 bases). The CDR3 runs 15 residues. CDR1 and CDR2 (germline): SGHRS, YFSETQ. With 2 bases removed from V and 2 bases from J, the gap between germline ends came to 12 bases. This CDR3 reads CASSFRVPDTDTQYF. DNA of the CDR3: TGCGCCAGCAGCTTCAGGGTTCCGGACACAGATACGCAGTATTTT.

The V call is TRBV12-3 or TRBV12-4, the J call TRBJ1-2, with D possibly TRBD1 on 5 matching bases. V shed 5 bases and J shed 0 bases, with 19 bases lying between them. This CDR3 region has 17 residues. The CDR3 protein is CASSNFAGRDPNYGYTF. CDR3 DNA sequence: TGTGCCAGCAGTAACTTTGCTGGCAGGGATCCTAACTATGGCTACACCTTC.

This clonotype has only a few counts. The rearrangement uses TRBV6-1 and TRBJ2-7; D might be TRBD2 (5 bases). The length of the CDR3 is 13 residues. Trimming stripped 2 bases from V and 3 bases from J, with 8 bases between. Germline V lookup: CDR1 MNHNS, CDR2 SASEGT. This CDR3 is CASSELRDYEQYV. The CDR3 nucleotides read TGTGCCAGCAGTGAACTGAGGGACTACGAGCAGTACGTC.

The rearrangement uses TRBV3-1 and TRBJ2-7; no clear D. This CDR3 contains 15 residues. CDR1 and CDR2 from the germline V gene are LGHDT and YNNKEL (reference sequence). V was shortened by 4 bases and J by 4 bases, with 17 bases between the two germline ends. Here the CDR3 reads CASSLLLDKLYEQYV. CDR3 DNA sequence: TGTGCCAGCAGCCTCCTGCTGGATAAACTTTACGAGCAGTACGTC.

This clonotype came up many times. The chain carries TRBV12-3 or TRBV12-4 and TRBJ2-7; maybe TRBD2 (5 bases). CDR3 length: 14 amino acids. V lost 5 bases and J lost 1, with 12 bases in between. CDR3 nucleotide sequence: TGTGCCAGCAGTACTCGGACTGATTCCTACGAGCAGTACTTC. Translated: CASSTRTDSYEQYF.

This chain connects TRBV12-3 or TRBV12-4 to TRBJ2-1; a weak D match, TRBD2 (7 bases). The CDR3 spans 14 residues. V was clipped by 11 bases and J by 7 bases, with 21 bases between them. The CDR3 here is CASVGGLSLNEQFF. CDR3 nucleotides: TGTGCCTCAGTCGGGGGGCTCTCCTTAAATGAGCAGTTCTTC.

This rearrangement joins TRBV11-2 to TRBJ2-2, with 7 bases aligning to TRBD2. V lost 5 bases and J lost 4; bases outside the gene matches: 19. CDR1 is SGHAT, CDR2 FQNNGV, per germline. The CDR3 runs to 19 residues. CDR3 protein: CASSHPKAGAPLGTGELFF. The CDR3 DNA is TGTGCCAGCAGCCACCCTAAGGCGGGAGCCCCGCTCGGCACCGGGGAGCTGTTTTTT.

This chain links TRBV20-1 with TRBJ1-2; D is unclear. The V gene lost 6 bases and the J gene lost 3 bases, with 20 bases spanning the gap. CDR3 length: 15 amino acids. Germline V gene sequence: CDR1 DFQATT, CDR2 SNEGSKA (reference sequence). CDR3 sequence reads: CSAPSVGFRHYGYTF. The DNA of the CDR3 is TGCAGTGCCCCTTCGGTTGGGTTTCGACACTATGGCTACACCTTC.

There are many counts of this clonotype. The chain combines TRBV11-2 with TRBJ2-1, with D perhaps matching TRBD2 (6 bases). CDR1 and CDR2 from the germline V gene are SGHAT and FQNNGV. Trimming took 5 bases from V and 7 from J, leaving 18 bases between them. The CDR3 is 15 residues long. CDR3 loop: CASSPGGVSWNEQFF. CDR3 coding DNA: TGTGCCAGCAGCCCAGGAGGGGTCAGTTGGAATGAGCAGTTCTTC.

This clonotype was observed a single time. This chain uses TRBV13 with TRBJ2-3, with 8 bases matching TRBD2. V shed 3 bases and J 0 bases; nucleotides not matched to a gene: 2. CDR1 is PRHDT, CDR2 FYEKMQ, per germline (reference sequence). The CDR3 extends over 15 amino acids. The CDR3 loop reads CASSFPSGSTDTQYF. In DNA form, the CDR3 reads TGTGCCAGCAGCTTCCCTAGCGGGAGCACAGATACGCAGTATTTT.

This clonotype has more than one count but fewer than ten. This chain uses TRBV5-4 with TRBJ2-1; 11 bases align to TRBD2. Trimming took 3 bases from V and 4 from J; bases not matched to a gene: 15. The CDR3 consists of 19 residues. The V gene's germline CDR1 is SGHNT and CDR2 YYREEE (reference sequence). The chain's CDR3 is CASSSSSSGRPRGYNEQFF. CDR3 coding DNA: TGTGCCAGCAGCTCGAGCTCTAGCGGGAGGCCGCGGGGGTACAATGAGCAGTTCTTC.

This clonotype was seen many times. V is TRBV24-1 and J is TRBJ2-3, with 10 bases that match TRBD2. The length of the CDR3 is 16 residues. V lost 2 bases, J lost 4 bases, and 5 bases stayed unmatched. Germline V CDR1 and CDR2: KGHDR, SFDVKD. The chain's CDR3 is CATSDSLAGGADTQYF. The CDR3 DNA reads TGTGCCACCAGTGATTCTTTAGCGGGAGGTGCAGATACGCAGTATTTT.

This clonotype was seen many times. This sequence joins TRBV6-2 or TRBV6-3 and TRBJ2-7; TRBD2 might be the D (6 bases). The CDR3 spans 13 residues. V was pared by 6 bases and J by 2 bases, with 11 bases between. The germline CDR1 and CDR2 sequences are MNHEY and SVGEGT. The CDR3 nucleotides read TGTGCCAGCAGGACTAGTTACCCCTACGAGCAGTACTTC. This codes for CASRTSYPYEQYF.

This clonotype was detected only a few times. The chain carries TRBV7-9 and TRBJ2-7; 10 positions match TRBD2. There are 15 residues in the CDR3. Per the germline V gene, CDR1 is SEHNR and CDR2 is FQNEAQ (reference sequence). Germline trimming cut 5 bases from V and 4 bases from J; bases unmatched to any gene: 8. The CDR3 region has the DNA TGTGCCAGCAGCCTCATAGCGGGAGGCGTATACGAGCAGTACTTC. Its translation: CASSLIAGGVYEQYF.

This clonotype was recorded at least ten times. The chain carries TRBV7-2 and TRBJ2-7, with TRBD1 identical over 8 bases. Germline CDR1 reads SGHTA; CDR2 reads FQGNSA. The CDR3 extends over 15 amino acids. The ends lost 5 bases at V and 3 bases at J; junction bases unmatched: 9. The CDR3 region is CASSPGTGFSYEQYV. The DNA of the CDR3 is TGTGCCAGCAGCCCAGGGACAGGATTTAGCTACGAGCAGTACGTC.

The V call is TRBV3-1, the J call TRBJ2-7; D could derive from TRBD1 or TRBD2 (6 bases each). The CDR3 contains 14 residues. The V end lost 4 bases, the J end lost 3 bases, and 13 bases lay between the germline ends. Germline CDR1 reads LGHDT; CDR2 reads YNNKEL (reference sequence). The CDR3 coding sequence is TGTGCCAGCAGCCCATCGGGGGCAATCTACGAGCAGTACGTC. Amino acid sequence: CASSPSGAIYEQYV.

V and J are TRBV7-8 and TRBJ2-1; D perhaps matches TRBD1 (8 bases). CDR3 length: 14 amino acids. Germline V gene sequence: CDR1 SGHVS, CDR2 FQNEAQ. Trimming took off 5 bases at V and 5 bases at J, with 13 bases between the two ends. As DNA, the CDR3 is TGTGCCAGCAGCCAGCGGGGACAGGACAATGAGCAGTTCTTC. Translation: CASSQRGQDNEQFF.

Many counts were recorded for this clonotype. V and J are TRBV29-1 and TRBJ2-1; TRBD2 aligns across 12 bases. Germline V gene sequence: CDR1 SQVTM, CDR2 ANQGSEA. The CDR3 consists of 13 residues. V shed 7 bases and J 5 bases; nucleotides not matched to a gene: 3. In DNA form, the CDR3 reads TGCAGCGCTAGACTAGCGGGAGACAATGAGCAGTTCTTC. Its translation: CSARLAGDNEQFF.

This clonotype occurred many times. This chain uses TRBV9 with TRBJ1-1; TRBD1 aligns across 7 bases. J was trimmed by 4 bases and V by 0 bases; bases with no gene match: 6. The CDR3 is made up of 15 amino acids. Per the germline V gene, CDR1 is SGDLS and CDR2 is YYNGEE. The CDR3 here is CASSVGSGGITEAFF. The DNA of the CDR3 is TGTGCCAGCAGCGTAGGATCAGGGGGAATCACTGAAGCTTTCTTT.

This clonotype was seen a handful of times. CDR3 nucleotides: TGTGCCAGCAGTCTGACAGGGACCTACTATGGCTACACCTTC. Encoded protein: CASSLTGTYYGYTF. The V and J genes are TRBV27 and TRBJ1-2; 7 bases are shared with TRBD1. Germline V lookup: CDR1 MNHEY, CDR2 SMNVEV (reference sequence). The CDR3 has 14 amino acids. V lost 5 bases, J lost 3 bases, and 6 bases stayed unmatched.

This clonotype showed up many times. The chain links TRBV2 to TRBJ2-2; a weak D match, TRBD2 (6 bases). The germline V gene has CDR1 SNHLY and CDR2 FYNNEI. This CDR3 region has 16 residues. V was trimmed by 2 bases and J by 3 bases, leaving 13 bases between them. CDR3 in DNA: TGTGCCAGCAGTGAATCCTCCGGGAGATACACCGGGGAGCTGTTTTTT. Translating it yields CASSESSGRYTGELFF.